The 30 T cell receptor beta chains reported below all come from one sample, sequenced in a study of T-cell memory formation after mild COVID-19. TCRdb fed the 5' RACE reads into MiXCR, producing one record per CDR3 protein. The profile covers about 350,000 distinct CDR3 sequences, with 25% to 30% appearing a single time and approximately 13% taken by the ten largest. The sequenced sample was PBMCs or a T cell subset sorted from them (not recorded which). The receptor set was obtained from an adult woman who had mild COVID-19 (a few samples of this study predate the infection). Cell type and time point are not known.

A few counts support this clonotype. The chain couples TRBV6-1 to TRBJ2-7; 7 bases fit TRBD2. With V trimmed by 2 bases and J by 0 bases, 7 bases remained unmatched. CDR3 length: 16 amino acids. CDR1 MNHNS and CDR2 SASEGT come from the germline V gene. The CDR3 DNA follows: TGTGCCAGCAGTGAAATTGGGACGGGGGGCTCCTACGAGCAGTACTTC. It codes for CASSEIGTGGSYEQYF.

This clonotype has just a few counts. V is TRBV12-3 or TRBV12-4 and J is TRBJ2-7, with TRBD1 matching 9 bases. V trimming: 5 bases; J trimming: 5 bases; junction bases outside the gene matches: 10. The CDR3 covers 15 residues. CDR3 sequence: CASSPHGTGMNEQYF. CDR3 coding DNA: TGTGCCAGCAGTCCCCACGGGACAGGGATGAACGAGCAGTACTTC.

This sequence joins TRBV15 and TRBJ2-5; TRBD2 agrees at 9 bases. J gave up 1 base and V 4 bases, and 7 bases lay outside the gene matches. The CDR3 runs 16 residues. Germline V gene sequence: CDR1 LNHNV, CDR2 YYDKDF (reference sequence). As DNA, the CDR3 is TGTGCCACCAGCACCCATCGAGCGGGGGGCCAAGAGACCCAGTACTTC. Amino acids: CATSTHRAGGQETQYF.

The chain has TRBV7-6 and TRBJ2-2, with 10 bases identical to TRBD1. This CDR3 has 17 amino acids. Trimming took 5 bases from V and 5 from J; bases not matched to a gene: 11. CDR1 and CDR2 from the germline V gene are SGHVS and FNYEAQ. The CDR3, as DNA: TGTGCCAGCAGCACCGCGGTCGGGGGACAGGGGACCGGGGAGCTGTTTTTT. This sequence encodes CASSTAVGGQGTGELFF.

The chain employs TRBV12-3 or TRBV12-4 and TRBJ2-3; D gene ambiguous. The CDR3 runs to 12 residues. Trimming left V 1 base short and J 6 bases short, with 5 bases between. The CDR3 loop is CASSLDWDTQYF. The CDR3 region has the DNA TGTGCCAGCAGTTTAGATTGGGATACGCAGTATTTT.

The chain recombines TRBV20-1 with TRBJ1-4; D unclear. CDR1 DFQATT and CDR2 SNEGSKA come from the germline V gene (reference sequence). Trimming shortened V by 0 bases and J by 4 bases, and 9 bases separated the two germline ends. This CDR3 region has 14 residues. The CDR3 region is CSARDRPFNEKLFF. In DNA form, the CDR3 reads TGCAGTGCTAGAGATCGTCCGTTTAATGAAAAACTGTTTTTT.

This clonotype was observed a few times. The chain uses TRBV5-4 and TRBJ2-7; 8 nucleotides align to TRBD1. V lost 4 bases, J lost 4 bases, and 13 bases stayed unmatched. CDR3 length equals 16 residues. The germline V gene has CDR1 SGHNT and CDR2 YYREEE (reference sequence). The CDR3 DNA reads TGTGCCAGCAGCGTCGCAGGGGGCCGGCCCAATTACGAGCAGTACTTC. It codes for CASSVAGGRPNYEQYF.

In regard to this clonotype: Being one base from a much bigger clone, this may be a read error. The chain carries TRBV19 and TRBJ2-3; 7 bases fit TRBD2. Germline lookup yields CDR1 LNHDA and CDR2 SQIVND (reference sequence). This CDR3 is built from 15 residues. In DNA form, the CDR3 reads TGTGCCAATAGTATAGGACTAGGGCTGCCAGATACGCAGTATTTT. This codes for CANSIGLGLPDTQYF.

The rearrangement uses TRBV12-3 or TRBV12-4 and TRBJ1-5; D call uncertain. The CDR3 runs 13 residues. V was cut by 3 bases and J by 4 bases, with 7 bases left in between. The CDR3 DNA reads TGTGCCAGCAGTTTGCATCAGAATCAGCCCCAGCATTTT. Translation gives CASSLHQNQPQHF.

The rearrangement links TRBV5-6 to TRBJ1-2, with 7 bases lining up with TRBD1. Germline loops: CDR1 SGHDT, CDR2 YYEEEE. CDR3 length: 15 amino acids. J lost 1 base, V lost 4 bases, and 7 bases had no gene match. CDR3 sequence: CASSERGRFNYGYTF. The CDR3 DNA reads as TGTGCCAGCAGCGAAAGGGGGCGATTTAACTATGGCTACACCTTC.

This chain uses TRBV7-9 with TRBJ2-4; tentatively, D is TRBD2 (6 bases). The length of the CDR3 is 15 residues. CDR1 and CDR2 (germline): SEHNR, FQNEAQ (reference sequence). V was trimmed by 7 bases and J by 1 base, leaving 14 bases between them. CDR3 sequence (DNA): TGTGCCAGCACCCCTGCGGGGCCGGCCAAAAACATTCAGTACTTC. This translates into CASTPAGPAKNIQYF.

The chain joins TRBV18 to TRBJ2-5, with D perhaps matching TRBD2 (6 bases). CDR1 is KGHSH and CDR2 is LQKENI in the germline V gene. Trimming pared 3 bases from V and 3 bases from J, leaving 8 bases between. The CDR3 consists of 13 residues. CDR3 amino acids: CASSPGLEETQYF. The CDR3 DNA is TGTGCCAGCTCACCGGGACTGGAAGAGACCCAGTACTTC.

This chain joins TRBV7-2 and TRBJ2-1, with a weak D call TRBD1 (6 bases). Trimming removed 7 bases from V and 1 base from J, with 14 bases in between. Germline lookup yields CDR1 SGHTA and CDR2 FQGNSA. The CDR3 runs to 15 residues. CDR3 sequence: CASTIQGSSYNEQFF. The DNA for the CDR3 is TGTGCCAGCACCATACAGGGTAGTTCCTACAATGAGCAGTTCTTC. The complete variable domain, with remaining parts taken from reference TRBV7-2 and TRBJ2-1, reads GAGVSQSPSNKVTEKGKDVELRCDPISGHTALYWYRQSLGQGLEFLIYFQGNSAPDKSGLPSDRFSAERTGGSVSTLTIQRTQQEDSAVYLCASTIQGSSYNEQFFGPGTRLTVL.

The chain has TRBV12-3 or TRBV12-4 and TRBJ2-1, with 7 bases that match TRBD1. J gave up 4 bases and V 5 bases, and 5 bases lay outside the gene matches. This CDR3 has 14 amino acids. This chain's CDR3 is CASSPPTGYNEQFF. CDR3 DNA sequence: TGTGCCAGCAGTCCCCCGACAGGGTACAATGAGCAGTTCTTC.

J is TRBJ2-6 and V is TRBV6-5; D unclear. Germline values: CDR1 MNHEY, CDR2 SVGAGI. The CDR3 is 19 amino acids. Trimming removed 0 bases from V and 0 bases from J, with 15 bases in between. Here the CDR3 DNA reads TGTGCCAGCAGTTACTCGCTCCGGGCATCTAGCTCTGGGGCCAACGTCCTGACTTTC. Translated, it gives CASSYSLRASSSGANVLTF.

This clonotype has just a few counts. Lacking the conserved final phenylalanine or tryptophan, this CDR3 likely reflects a read error. The chain couples TRBV7-9 to TRBJ2-7, with D perhaps TRBD1 (5 bases). The CDR3 covers 16 residues. V was clipped by 0 bases and J by 3 bases, with 15 bases between them. Germline CDR1 and CDR2: SEHNR and FQNEAQ (reference sequence). The CDR3 region has the DNA TGTGCCAGCAGCTTAGCACCCGACAGATTACTCTACGAGCAGTACTCC. Translation gives CASSLAPDRLLYEQYS.

J is TRBJ2-3 and V is TRBV7-9; no clear D. This CDR3 contains 15 residues. Germline CDR1 is SEHNR and CDR2 is FQNEAQ (reference sequence). With 3 bases removed from V and 1 base from J, the gap between germline ends came to 11 bases. The CDR3 spells CASSFGTRRTDTQYF. Here the CDR3 DNA reads TGTGCCAGCAGCTTTGGTACCAGGCGCACAGATACGCAGTATTTT. The full variable domain, its missing parts supplied by reference TRBV7-9 and TRBJ2-3, is DTGVSQNPRHKITKRGQNVTFRCDPISEHNRLYWYRQTLGQGPEFLTYFQNEAQLEKSRLLSDRFSAERPKGSFSTLEIQRTEQGDSAMYLCASSFGTRRTDTQYFGPGTRLTVL.

This clonotype was seen repeatedly, ten times or more. The chain is built from TRBV3-1 and TRBJ2-7; D tentatively fits TRBD1 or TRBD2 (5 bases each). CDR1 is LGHDT and CDR2 is YNNKEL in the germline V gene (reference sequence). Trimming shortened V by 3 bases and J by 0 bases, and 12 bases separated the two germline ends. This CDR3 is built from 15 residues. The CDR3 DNA reads as TGTGCCAGCAGCCAGTTCTCCGGGGCCTCCTACGAGCAGTACTTC. It encodes CASSQFSGASYEQYF.

The DNA of the CDR3 is TGTGCCAGCAGCCAAGGATTGGGGGGGCCCTACAATGAGCAGTTCTTC. Protein: CASSQGLGGPYNEQFF. The V gene is TRBV3-1, the J gene TRBJ2-1; tentatively, D is TRBD2 (7 bases). The CDR3 runs to 16 residues. Germline assignment: CDR1 LGHDT and CDR2 YNNKEL (reference sequence). Deletions cut 1 base from V and 2 bases from J, with 12 bases between.

This clonotype was seen more than once but under ten times. V is TRBV7-6 and J is TRBJ2-2; 8 positions match TRBD2. The CDR3 is 15 residues long. V trimming: 5 bases; J trimming: 6 bases; junction bases outside the gene matches: 8. The germline CDR1 and CDR2 sequences are SGHVS and FNYEAQ. The CDR3 reads CASSPSLGGAGELFF. As DNA, the CDR3 is TGTGCCAGCAGCCCATCCCTCGGGGGGGCCGGGGAGCTGTTTTTT. Full variable domain (outside the CDR3, taken from reference TRBV7-6 and TRBJ2-2): GAGVSQSPRYKVTKRGQDVALRCDPISGHVSLYWYRQALGQGPEFLTYFNYEAQQDKSGLPNDRFSAERPEGSISTLTIQRTEQRDSAMYRCASSPSLGGAGELFFGEGSRLTVL.

This chain connects TRBV7-9 to TRBJ2-2; D is unclear. The V and J ends lost 4 bases and 1 base respectively, with 4 bases between them. Germline V lookup: CDR1 SEHNR, CDR2 FQNEAQ (reference sequence). CDR3 length: 13 amino acids. CDR3 sequence reads: CASSSENTGELFF. As DNA, the CDR3 is TGTGCCAGCAGCTCGGAGAACACCGGGGAGCTGTTTTTT.

V is TRBV7-8 and J is TRBJ2-5; D gene ambiguous. Germline loops: CDR1 SGHVS, CDR2 FQNEAQ. There are 12 residues in the CDR3. V was trimmed by 5 bases and J by 5 bases, leaving 9 bases between them. CDR3 bases: TGTGCCAGCAGCCTCCCGGTCGAGACCCAGTACTTC. Its protein product is CASSLPVETQYF.

This clonotype was seen a handful of times. This chain joins TRBV11-3 and TRBJ2-3; 11 bases map to TRBD1. The germline CDR1 and CDR2 sequences are SGHNT and YENEEA. This CDR3 comprises 18 residues. V dropped 4 bases and J dropped 4; count of bases not matched to a gene: 13. The CDR3: CASSSPGQGERIADTQYF. Here the CDR3 DNA reads TGTGCCAGCAGCTCTCCGGGACAGGGGGAAAGAATAGCAGATACGCAGTATTTT.

This clonotype has more than one count but fewer than ten. The chain combines TRBV6-1 with TRBJ2-5; no clear D gene. The CDR3 is 14 residues long. Per germline, CDR1 MNHNS and CDR2 SASEGT. Trimming took off 4 bases at V and 1 base at J, with 10 bases between the two ends. DNA of the CDR3: TGTGCCAGCAGTGTCGTGCTGTCCCAAGAGACCCAGTACTTC. It is translated as CASSVVLSQETQYF.

The chain has TRBV4-3 and TRBJ2-7, with unresolved D. Trimming cost V 0 bases and J 6 bases, with 12 bases left between them. CDR3 size: 14 residues. The V gene's germline CDR1 is LGHNA and CDR2 YSLEER. For the CDR3, the DNA is TGCGCCAGCAGCCAAGACAGGATACCCTCCGAGCAGTACTTC. It yields the protein CASSQDRIPSEQYF.

There are a few counts of this clonotype. Sequence at one end of the junction differs from germline and may be a read error. The V and J genes are TRBV24-1 and TRBJ2-1, with D possibly matching TRBD1 (5 bases). The CDR3 is 11 amino acids. Looked up from germline, CDR1 is KGHDR and CDR2 is SFDVKD. CDR3 DNA sequence: TGTGCCACCAGTCCCTCAGGACACCGTTACTTC. Translated: CATSPSGHRYF.

This chain links TRBV12-3 or TRBV12-4 with TRBJ1-2; D ambiguous. There are 13 residues in the CDR3. V was cut by 7 bases and J by 6 bases, with 15 bases left in between. CDR3 bases: TGTGCCAGCACTCAGAGGGCCCACAATGGCTACACCTTC. It specifies CASTQRAHNGYTF.

The chain joins TRBV5-6 to TRBJ1-1; possible D gene TRBD1, 5 bases. Trimming cost V 4 bases and J 3 bases, with 19 bases left between them. The CDR3 is 16 amino acids. Germline V gene data show CDR1 as SGHDT and CDR2 as YYEEEE. CDR3 region: CASSPPGWGRDTEAFF. The CDR3 bases are TGTGCCAGCAGCCCCCCTGGTTGGGGGAGGGACACTGAAGCTTTCTTT.

This clonotype occurred a few times. The J gene is TRBJ1-4, the V gene TRBV25-1; no reliable D call. Germline V CDR1 and CDR2: MGHDK, SYGVNS. The V and J ends lost 3 bases and 8 bases respectively, with 10 bases between them. This CDR3 has 13 residues. The CDR3 protein is CASSDGVGEKLFF. In DNA form, the CDR3 reads TGTGCCAGCAGTGACGGGGTTGGGGAAAAACTGTTTTTT.

This clonotype was counted between two and nine times. The rearrangement uses TRBV20-1 and TRBJ2-3; TRBD1 matches 9 bases. Looked up from germline, CDR1 is DFQATT and CDR2 is SNEGSKA (reference sequence). The J segment lost 2 bases and the V segment lost 1 base, leaving 4 bases of the junction unmatched. The CDR3 sequence is 15 residues long. The CDR3 sequence: CSARGQGVNTDTQYF. The DNA of the CDR3 is TGCAGTGCTAGAGGACAGGGGGTCAACACAGATACGCAGTATTTT.